The entry that follows covers one TCR beta chain sequence. What it binds is not known. The length of the CDR3 is 15 residues. Germline V lookup: CDR1 SGHNT, CDR2 YYREEE (reference sequence). Trimming cost V 0 bases and J 6 bases, with 16 bases left between them. This entry comes from a study of cytomegalovirus exposure and HLA in healthy donors. Points from the study as a whole: A later analysis reportedly identified an Asian-associated ancestry cluster as carrying fewer N-insertions than the 666-donor mean.

Use of 60 Vbeta and 13 Jbeta primers characterized the PCR. The method was immunoSEQ multiplex PCR; TCRdb's version includes in-frame clones alone and lacks a portion of them. The sample lists roughly 110,000 clones; 71% were seen once. The sequenced material came from PBMCs. The TCR originated in a female donor in good health and CMV-seronegative. The rearrangement links TRBV5-4 to TRBJ2-7; possibly TRBD1 for D (6 bases). CDR3 nucleotide sequence: TGTGCCAGCAGCTTGGTAGACAGGCCCCTAGGCGAGCAGTACTTC. The encoded protein is CASSLVDRPLGEQYF.